This T cell receptor (beta chain) originates from a study of T cell responses to AZD1222 COVID-19 vaccine. The assay was immunoSEQ multiplex PCR, and TCRdb's table has in-frame clones only and misses some. The repertoire includes 180,000 or so clones, roughly 92% of them detected once, and 2.6% sits in the top ten. CDR1 LGHNT and CDR2 FRNRAP come from the germline V gene. Between the trimmed V and J ends, which lost 3 bases and 8 bases, there was a span of 10 bases. This CDR3 has 12 amino acids. The clonotype originates from an adult in good health. This material consisted of peripheral blood, taken on day 0 of AZD1222 vaccination. V and J are TRBV12-5 and TRBJ1-1; TRBD1 is a possible D gene (5 bases). The CDR3 spells CASGFGTSEAFF. The DNA of the CDR3 is TGTGCTAGTGGTTTTGGGACTTCGGAAGCTTTCTTT.